These 11 T cell receptor beta chains originate from one sample sequenced in a study of cytomegalovirus exposure and HLA in healthy donors. Primers: 60 Vbeta forward and 13 Jbeta reverse. Using immunoSEQ multiplex PCR, the repertoire was profiled, and TCRdb retains in-frame clones only, with some absent. The sample includes 80,000 to 95,000 clones. Sequenced sample: PBMCs. The receptors originated from a man aged 45-65 years in good health and CMV-seropositive.

The J gene is TRBJ1-1, the V gene TRBV9; TRBD1 agrees at 12 bases. The CDR3 has 16 residues. CDR1 is SGDLS, CDR2 YYNGEE, per germline. Trimming cost V 3 bases and J 1 base; bases outside gene matches: 4. The chain's CDR3 is CASSAGTGGGNTEAFF. The CDR3 DNA follows: TGTGCCAGCAGCGCCGGGACAGGGGGCGGGAACACTGAAGCTTTCTTT. The variable domain in full, with the rest retrieved from reference TRBV9 and TRBJ1-1, is DSGVTQTPKHLITATGQRVTLRCSPRSGDLSVYWYQQSLDQGLQFLIQYYNGEERAKGNILERFSAQQFPDLHSELNLSSLELGDSALYFCASSAGTGGGNTEAFFGQGTRLTVV.

The gene calls are TRBV7-9 and TRBJ2-5; D unclear. V was pared by 5 bases and J by 5 bases, with 9 bases between. In germline, CDR1 is SEHNR, CDR2 FQNEAQ (reference sequence). The CDR3 length is 12 residues. The CDR3 DNA reads as TGTGCCAGCAGCCAACTATTCGAGACCCAGTACTTC. Protein sequence: CASSQLFETQYF.

V gene TRBV5-4 combines with J gene TRBJ2-7, with 8 nucleotides matching TRBD1. Trimming at V came to 6 bases and at J to 1 base, leaving 6 bases not matched to a gene. The CDR3 is 14 residues long. CDR1 and CDR2 from the germline V gene are SGHNT and YYREEE (reference sequence). The CDR3 here is CASNSRTGSYEQYF. For the CDR3, the DNA is TGTGCCAGCAATTCACGGACAGGGTCCTACGAGCAGTACTTC.

The chain has TRBV30 and TRBJ2-7, with 8 bases that match TRBD1. Trimming removed 0 bases from V and 7 bases from J; junction bases left unmatched: 5. Germline CDR1 reads GTSNPN; CDR2 reads SVGIG (reference sequence). The CDR3 spans 13 residues. CDR3 sequence (DNA): TGTGCCTGGAGTGTGGGCAGGGGGCTTGAGCAGTACGTC. Protein sequence: CAWSVGRGLEQYV.

V gene TRBV7-9 combines with J gene TRBJ2-7; D unclear. Germline V gives CDR1 SEHNR, CDR2 FQNEAQ (reference sequence). The CDR3 consists of 12 residues. Trimming cost V 2 bases and J 3 bases, with 5 bases left between them. CDR3 residues: CASSLIGYEQYF. The DNA of the CDR3 is TGTGCCAGCAGCTTAATCGGCTACGAGCAGTACTTC.

The gene calls are TRBV7-6 and TRBJ2-2, with a possible D match to TRBD1 (6 bases). Trimming cost V 10 bases and J 7 bases, with 16 bases left between them. Germline V gene sequence: CDR1 SGHVS, CDR2 FNYEAQ. The length of the CDR3 is 13 residues. The DNA of the CDR3 is TGTGCCACCGGGACACCACGGGTCGGGGAGCTGTTTTTT. Translation gives CATGTPRVGELFF. The complete variable domain, with remaining parts taken from reference TRBV7-6 and TRBJ2-2, reads GAGVSQSPRYKVTKRGQDVALRCDPISGHVSLYWYRQALGQGPEFLTYFNYEAQQDKSGLPNDRFSAERPEGSISTLTIQRTEQRDSAMYRCATGTPRVGELFFGEGSRLTVL.

This chain uses TRBV5-8 with TRBJ1-1, with TRBD1 as a possible D gene (5 bases). Germline loops: CDR1 SGHTS, CDR2 YDEGEE. V was clipped by 5 bases and J by 4 bases, with 15 bases between them. This CDR3 has 14 amino acids. CDR3 residues: CASRVGRGVTEAFF. CDR3 nucleotides: TGTGCCAGCAGAGTGGGACGCGGGGTCACTGAAGCTTTCTTT.

The J gene is TRBJ1-1, the V gene TRBV4-3; unclear D gene. CDR1 and CDR2 from the germline V gene are LGHNA and YSLEER. This CDR3 comprises 15 residues. V lost 0 bases and J 1 base, leaving 9 bases between the germline ends. The CDR3: CASSQDPGWNTEAFF. The CDR3 DNA reads as TGCGCCAGCAGCCAAGATCCCGGGTGGAACACTGAAGCTTTCTTT.

The chain employs TRBV6-1 and TRBJ2-7, with D perhaps matching TRBD1 (7 bases). With 0 bases removed from V and 3 bases from J, the gap between germline ends came to 15 bases. Per germline, CDR1 MNHNS and CDR2 SASEGT. This CDR3 contains 16 residues. This CDR3 reads CASSEAGGGGLYEQYF. As DNA, the CDR3 is TGTGCCAGCAGTGAAGCAGGAGGAGGGGGCCTCTACGAGCAGTACTTC.

The chain combines TRBV7-3 with TRBJ2-5; no clear D. The CDR3 sequence is 16 residues long. Germline assignment: CDR1 SGHTA and CDR2 FQGTGA. The V and J ends lost 0 bases and 1 base respectively, with 12 bases between them. The CDR3 region has the DNA TGTGCCAGCAGCTTAACAGGATTGACTTCCCAAGAGACCCAGTACTTC. This translates into CASSLTGLTSQETQYF.

Concerning this clone itself: One junction end disagrees with the germline gene, perhaps due to a read error. The V gene is TRBV7-2, the J gene TRBJ2-1; 8 nucleotides agree with TRBD2. This CDR3 is built from 13 residues. In germline, CDR1 is SGHTA, CDR2 FQGNSA. CDR3 sequence: CASSANGGGWRIF. DNA for the CDR3: TGTGCCAGCAGCGCAAACGGGGGGGGTTGGCGGATCTTC.